This T cell receptor (beta chain) was retrieved from a study of cytomegalovirus exposure and HLA in healthy donors. PCR involved 60 Vbeta and 13 Jbeta primers. Generated by immunoSEQ multiplex PCR, the TCRdb table keeps only in-frame clones and is missing some. Of approximately 160,000 clones in the sample, 75% are singletons; the top ten hold 2.5% to 3%. CDR3 length: 18 amino acids. Germline values: CDR1 MNHNS, CDR2 SASEGT. The V gene end was trimmed by 0 bases and the J gene end by 3 bases; junction bases not matched to a gene: 10. The TCR comes from a woman aged 50 to 65 in good health and CMV-seropositive. V is TRBV6-1 and J is TRBJ1-5; 8 bases agree with TRBD1. The sequenced sample was PBMCs. CDR3 in DNA: TGTGCCAGCAGTGAAGCGCTTCGAGGGACAGGAGACAATCAGCCCCAGCATTTT. It specifies CASSEALRGTGDNQPQHF.